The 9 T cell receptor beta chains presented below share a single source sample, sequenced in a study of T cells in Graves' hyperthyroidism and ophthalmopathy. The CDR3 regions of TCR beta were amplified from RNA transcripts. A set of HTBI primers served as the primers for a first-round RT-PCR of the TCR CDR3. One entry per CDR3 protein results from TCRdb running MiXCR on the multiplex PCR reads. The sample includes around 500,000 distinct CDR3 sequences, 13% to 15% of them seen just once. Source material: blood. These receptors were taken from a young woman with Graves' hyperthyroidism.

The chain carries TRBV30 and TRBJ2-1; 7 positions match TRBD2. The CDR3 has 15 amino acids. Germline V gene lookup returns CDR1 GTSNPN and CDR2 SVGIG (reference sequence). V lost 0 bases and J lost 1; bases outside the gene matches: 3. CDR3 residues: CAWSVRGSSYNEQFF. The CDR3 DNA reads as TGTGCCTGGAGTGTTCGCGGGAGTTCCTACAATGAGCAGTTCTTC.

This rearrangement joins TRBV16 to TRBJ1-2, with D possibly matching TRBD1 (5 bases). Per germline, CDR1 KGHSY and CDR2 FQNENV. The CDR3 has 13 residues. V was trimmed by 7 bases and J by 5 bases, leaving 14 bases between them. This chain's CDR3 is CASTSSGGYGYTF. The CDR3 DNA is TGTGCCAGCACCTCATCCGGGGGGTATGGCTACACCTTC. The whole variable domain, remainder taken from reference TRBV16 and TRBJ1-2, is GEEVAQTPKHLVRGEGQKAKLYCAPIKGHSYVFWYQQVLKNEFKFLISFQNENVFDETGMPKERFSAKCLPNSPCSLEIQATKLEDSAVYFCASTSSGGYGYTFGSGTRLTVV.

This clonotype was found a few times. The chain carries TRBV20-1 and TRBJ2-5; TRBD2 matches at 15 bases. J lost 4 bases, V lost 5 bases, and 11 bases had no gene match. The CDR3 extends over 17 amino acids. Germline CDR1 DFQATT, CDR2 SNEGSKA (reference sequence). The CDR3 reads CSADPVRTSGRAETQYF. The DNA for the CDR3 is TGCAGTGCTGATCCTGTGAGGACTAGCGGGAGGGCAGAGACCCAGTACTTC.

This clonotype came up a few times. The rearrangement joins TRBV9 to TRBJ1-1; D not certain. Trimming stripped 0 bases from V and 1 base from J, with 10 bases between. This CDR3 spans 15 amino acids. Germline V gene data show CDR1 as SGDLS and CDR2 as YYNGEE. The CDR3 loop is CASSVAAYRNTEAFF. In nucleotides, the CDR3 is TGTGCCAGCAGCGTAGCGGCGTATCGGAACACTGAAGCTTTCTTT.

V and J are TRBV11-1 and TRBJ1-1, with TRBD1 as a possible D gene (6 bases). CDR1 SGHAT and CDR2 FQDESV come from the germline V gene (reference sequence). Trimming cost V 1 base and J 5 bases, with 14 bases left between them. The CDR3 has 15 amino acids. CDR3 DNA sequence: TGTGCCAGCAGCTTAGATTTCGCAGGGGTTACTGAAGCTTTCTTT. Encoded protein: CASSLDFAGVTEAFF.

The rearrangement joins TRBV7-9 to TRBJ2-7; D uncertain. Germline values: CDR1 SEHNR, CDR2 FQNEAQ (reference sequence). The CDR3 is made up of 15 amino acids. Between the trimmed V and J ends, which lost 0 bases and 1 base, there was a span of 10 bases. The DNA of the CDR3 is TGTGCCAGCAGCTTAGCGCTTTCACAGTCCTACGAGCAGTACTTC. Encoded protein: CASSLALSQSYEQYF.

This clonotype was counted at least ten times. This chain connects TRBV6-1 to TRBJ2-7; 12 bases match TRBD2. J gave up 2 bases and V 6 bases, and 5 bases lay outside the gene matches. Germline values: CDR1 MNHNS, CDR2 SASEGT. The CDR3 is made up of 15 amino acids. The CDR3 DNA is TGTGCCAGCAGCAGACTAGCGGGAGCCACCTACGAGCAGTACTTC. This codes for CASSRLAGATYEQYF.

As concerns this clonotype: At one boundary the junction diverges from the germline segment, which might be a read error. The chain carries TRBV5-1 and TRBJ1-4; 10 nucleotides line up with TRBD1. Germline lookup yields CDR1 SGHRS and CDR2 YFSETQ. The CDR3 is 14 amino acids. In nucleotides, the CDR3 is TGCGCCGGCAGCCCTGGACAGGGGGGCGAAAAACTGTTTTTT. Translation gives CAGSPGQGGEKLFF.

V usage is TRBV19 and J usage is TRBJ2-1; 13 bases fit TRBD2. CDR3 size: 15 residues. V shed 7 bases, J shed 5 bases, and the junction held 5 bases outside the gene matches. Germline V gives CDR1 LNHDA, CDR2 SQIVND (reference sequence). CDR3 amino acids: CASTILAGGNNEQFF. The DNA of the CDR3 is TGTGCCAGTACCATACTAGCGGGAGGGAACAATGAGCAGTTCTTC.